These 2 T cell receptor beta chains came from one sample sequenced in a study of T cell responses to AZD1222 COVID-19 vaccine. Sequenced by immunoSEQ multiplex PCR; TCRdb stores in-frame clones only, minus some. The data hold 110,000 or so clones, with 70% to 90% observed a single time. This material consisted of peripheral blood, taken on day 0 of AZD1222 vaccination. Receptors were obtained from an adult in good health.

The rearrangement uses TRBV20-1 and TRBJ1-1; possible D gene TRBD1, 6 bases. CDR3 size: 14 residues. The V gene lost 3 bases and the J gene lost 1 base, with 12 bases spanning the gap. CDR1 and CDR2 (germline): DFQATT, SNEGSKA (reference sequence). CDR3 sequence (DNA): TGCAGTGCTAGTAATCAGGGACAGAACACTGAAGCTTTCTTT. Its protein product is CSASNQGQNTEAFF.

The chain links TRBV30 to TRBJ1-1; D might be TRBD1 (6 bases). Germline V CDR1 and CDR2: GTSNPN, SVGIG (reference sequence). CDR3 length: 11 amino acids. V was clipped by 7 bases and J by 11 bases, with 17 bases between them. The CDR3 reads CASGTSTRAFF. CDR3 nucleotide sequence: TGTGCCTCCGGGACATCCACCAGGGCTTTCTTT. Looking up the rest from reference TRBV30 and TRBJ1-1 gives the full variable domain: SQTIHQWPATLVQPVGSPLSLECTVEGTSNPNLYWYRQAAGRGLQLLFYSVGIGQISSEVPQNLSASRPQDRQFILSSKKLLLSDSGFYLCASGTSTRAFFGQGTRLTVV.